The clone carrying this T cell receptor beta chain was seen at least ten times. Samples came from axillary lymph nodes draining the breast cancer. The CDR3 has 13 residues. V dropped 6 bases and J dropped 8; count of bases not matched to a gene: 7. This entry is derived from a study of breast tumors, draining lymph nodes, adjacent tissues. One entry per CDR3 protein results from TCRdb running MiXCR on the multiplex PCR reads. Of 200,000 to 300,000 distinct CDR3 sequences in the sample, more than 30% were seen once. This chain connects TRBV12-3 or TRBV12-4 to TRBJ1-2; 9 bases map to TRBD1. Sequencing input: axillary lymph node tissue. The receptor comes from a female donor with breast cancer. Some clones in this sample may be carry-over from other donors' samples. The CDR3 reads CASSRGQGKGYTF. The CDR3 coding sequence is TGTGCCAGCAGCCGGGGACAGGGTAAAGGCTACACCTTC.